Shown below are 9 T cell receptor beta chains from a single sample sequenced in a study of T cell clonotyping in hematopoietic cell transplantation. Time point defined: recipient sample about 28 days before transplant, after cytoreduction. Some clones are missing from TCRdb's copy, which holds only in-frame ones; the method was immunoSEQ multiplex PCR. The sample records about 10,000 clones, 80% to 90% being singletons. Specimen: peripheral blood mononuclear cells, collected before stem cell transplant. Every receptor here comes from a woman between 50 and 59 years old with chronic myeloid leukemia. Some clones in this sample may be carry-over from other donors' samples.

This sequence joins TRBV7-2 and TRBJ2-3; 9 bases match TRBD2. This CDR3 has 16 amino acids. Germline-derived CDR1 and CDR2 are SGHTA and FQGNSA. Germline trimming cut 6 bases from V and 0 bases from J; bases unmatched to any gene: 7. The DNA for the CDR3 is TGTGCCAGCAGTCGAACTAGCGGGTCTAGCACAGATACGCAGTATTTT. Its translation is CASSRTSGSSTDTQYF.

This chain uses TRBV7-2 with TRBJ2-7, with TRBD2 matching over 12 bases. The J segment lost 1 base and the V segment lost 4 bases, leaving 5 bases of the junction unmatched. Germline V gene sequence: CDR1 SGHTA, CDR2 FQGNSA. The CDR3 is 16 amino acids. CDR3 residues: CASSSALAGGSYEQYF. The CDR3 bases are TGTGCCAGCAGCTCGGCACTAGCGGGAGGTTCCTACGAGCAGTACTTC.

The gene calls are TRBV7-9 and TRBJ2-7; 7 bases line up with TRBD2. V trimming: 4 bases; J trimming: 1 base; junction bases outside the gene matches: 10. The germline V gene encodes CDR1 SEHNR and CDR2 FQNEAQ (reference sequence). This CDR3 spans 16 amino acids. CDR3 nucleotide sequence: TGTGCCAGCAGCTCCGCCGGGCTAGCGGATTCCTACGAGCAGTACTTC. Its translation is CASSSAGLADSYEQYF.

J is TRBJ2-2 and V is TRBV7-3; D may be TRBD2 (6 bases). The CDR3 spans 15 residues. Trimming pared 5 bases from V and 0 bases from J, leaving 10 bases between. The germline gives CDR1 SGHTA, CDR2 FQGTGA. This CDR3 reads CASSTGLANTGELFF. CDR3 sequence (DNA): TGTGCCAGCAGCACGGGACTCGCGAACACCGGGGAGCTGTTTTTT.

This chain joins TRBV6-6 and TRBJ1-5, with D possibly matching TRBD1 (6 bases). V was shortened by 0 bases and J by 7 bases, with 16 bases between the two germline ends. Germline V gives CDR1 MNHNY, CDR2 SVGAGI (reference sequence). The CDR3 loop spans 16 amino acids. CDR3 coding DNA: TGTGCCAGCAGTTACTCGGTCCCGGGGGCGGGACAGCCCCAGCATTTT. Protein: CASSYSVPGAGQPQHF.

The chain combines TRBV28 with TRBJ2-5; perhaps TRBD2 as D (6 bases). The CDR3 sequence is 15 residues long. Trimming shortened V by 4 bases and J by 7 bases, and 19 bases separated the two germline ends. Germline V lookup: CDR1 MDHEN, CDR2 SYDVKM. CDR3 protein: CASSSPGTPEWTQYF. As DNA, the CDR3 is TGTGCCAGCAGTTCCCCCGGGACTCCGGAATGGACCCAGTACTTC.

This clone was seen a single time. The chain uses TRBV28 and TRBJ2-1, with a possible D match to TRBD2 (5 bases). Looked up from germline, CDR1 is MDHEN and CDR2 is SYDVKM. V lost 0 bases to trimming and J lost 8 bases, with 11 bases between them. The CDR3 spans 14 residues. This chain's CDR3 is CASSLWDPGDEQFF. The CDR3 bases are TGTGCCAGCAGTTTATGGGACCCCGGGGATGAGCAGTTCTTC.

This chain connects TRBV5-4 to TRBJ2-1, with 9 bases identical to TRBD2. The CDR3 sequence is 16 residues long. Unmatched junction bases numbered 11, after V lost 2 bases and J lost 8 bases. Germline loops: CDR1 SGHNT, CDR2 YYREEE (reference sequence). Written as DNA, the CDR3 is TGTGCCAGCAGCTTACATAGCGGGAGTAGATTGGATGAGCAGTTCTTC. Protein product: CASSLHSGSRLDEQFF.

This chain links TRBV2 with TRBJ1-5; D not resolved. Germline V CDR1 and CDR2: SNHLY, FYNNEI. CDR3 length equals 17 residues. Deletions cut 1 base from V and 4 bases from J, with 17 bases between. The chain's CDR3 is CASSEGQRMLGNQPQHF. The CDR3 DNA reads TGTGCCAGCAGTGAAGGTCAGCGGATGTTGGGGAATCAGCCCCAGCATTTT.